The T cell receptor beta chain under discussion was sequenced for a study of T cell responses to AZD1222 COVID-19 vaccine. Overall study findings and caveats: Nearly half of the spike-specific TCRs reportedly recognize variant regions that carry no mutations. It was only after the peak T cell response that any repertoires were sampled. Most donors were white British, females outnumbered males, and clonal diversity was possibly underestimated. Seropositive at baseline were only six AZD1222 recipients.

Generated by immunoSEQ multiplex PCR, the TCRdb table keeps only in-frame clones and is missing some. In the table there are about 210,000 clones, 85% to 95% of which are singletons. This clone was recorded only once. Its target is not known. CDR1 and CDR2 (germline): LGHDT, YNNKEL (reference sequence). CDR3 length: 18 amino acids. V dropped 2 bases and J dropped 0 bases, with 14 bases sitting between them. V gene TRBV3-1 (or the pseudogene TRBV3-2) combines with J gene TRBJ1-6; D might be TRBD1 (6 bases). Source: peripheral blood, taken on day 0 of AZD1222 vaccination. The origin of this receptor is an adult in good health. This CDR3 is CASSQQTGRSSYNSPLHF. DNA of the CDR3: TGTGCCAGCAGCCAACAGACAGGAAGGAGCTCCTATAATTCACCCCTCCACTTT.